The present entry profiles one TCR beta chain with its context. The antigen remains unidentified. The data originate from a study of CD8 T cells in ankylosing spondylitis. Findings and caveats of the study: Earlier work had already found some motif variants in reactive arthritis synovial fluid and blood. Made up of eight highly homologous variants, a TCR beta motif appeared characteristic of ankylosing spondylitis blood.

TCRdb re-called the 5' RACE reads with MiXCR, one entry per CDR3 protein. The data contain approximately 210,000 distinct CDR3 sequences, roughly 13% of them singletons. The sequenced material came from blood, either unsorted or a sorted T cell fraction (not recorded which). The receptor comes from a male donor with ankylosing spondylitis or in good health (not recorded which).

CDR3 in DNA: TGCGCCAGCAGCCCCGGACAGGGGGCATTGGATACGCAGTATTTT. Translated: CASSPGQGALDTQYF. The rearrangement uses TRBV5-1 and TRBJ2-3; 11 positions agree with TRBD1. V trimming: 4 bases; J trimming: 6 bases; junction bases outside the gene matches: 7. Germline V gene lookup returns CDR1 SGHRS and CDR2 YFSETQ. The CDR3 covers 15 residues.